The sequence of this T cell receptor beta chain was determined in a study of cytomegalovirus exposure and HLA in healthy donors. Trimming removed 1 base from V and 2 bases from J, with 6 bases in between. CDR1 MGHRA and CDR2 YSYEKL come from the germline V gene. CDR3 length: 14 residues. This table comes from immunoSEQ multiplex PCR, and its TCRdb copy is limited to in-frame clones, with some not included. The repertoire includes approximately 300,000 clones, roughly 89% of them detected once, and 0.65% to 0.85% sits in the top ten. This clonotype was obtained from a woman aged 18-35 years in good health and CMV-seronegative. The V and J genes are TRBV4-1 and TRBJ1-5; D is perhaps TRBD1 (5 bases). Input material: PBMCs. This chain's CDR3 is CASSQGRGNQPQHF. CDR3 DNA sequence: TGCGCCAGCAGCCAAGGCAGGGGCAATCAGCCCCAGCATTTT.